The 30 T cell receptor beta chains presented below share a single source sample, sequenced in a study of T-cell reconstitution after alpha-beta-depleted transplantation in children. TCRbeta library construction was performed incorporating unique molecular identifiers. Each CDR3 protein gets one entry after TCRdb re-called the PCR reads with MiXCR. The profile covers about 110,000 distinct CDR3 sequences, with 10% appearing a single time and 6.5% to 9.5% taken by the ten largest. This specimen was PBMCs from the stem cell graft donor, taken from the stem cell graft. Every receptor here comes from a human donor who donated a stem cell graft to a child with acute lymphoblastic leukemia.

This clonotype has ten or more counts. The chain is built from TRBV29-1 and TRBJ1-1, with D perhaps TRBD1 (6 bases). Germline V lookup: CDR1 SQVTM, CDR2 ANQGSEA. The ends were cut back, 7 bases at V and 5 bases at J, with 14 bases in the middle. The CDR3 is made up of 12 amino acids. The CDR3 loop reads CSGQGLGTEAFF. CDR3 sequence (DNA): TGCAGCGGGCAGGGGCTCGGGACTGAAGCTTTCTTT.

This clonotype was counted at least ten times. The genes are TRBV6-5 and TRBJ2-4, with D maybe TRBD1 (5 bases). The length of the CDR3 is 15 residues. Germline values: CDR1 MNHEY, CDR2 SVGAGI. V lost 6 bases to trimming and J lost 1 base, with 13 bases between them. This CDR3 is CASRTGFLAKNIQYF. Here the CDR3 DNA reads TGTGCCAGCAGAACAGGATTCTTGGCCAAAAACATTCAGTACTTC.

This clonotype was seen many times. CDR3 nucleotides: TGTGCCAGCACGAGCGGGAGGATCACCGGGGAGCTGTTTTTT. Its translation is CASTSGRITGELFF. The chain carries TRBV4-2 and TRBJ2-2; 9 bases align to TRBD2. V lost 7 bases, J lost 4 bases, and 4 bases stayed unmatched. The length of the CDR3 is 14 residues. Germline V gene data show CDR1 as LGHNA and CDR2 as YNFKEQ.

This clonotype was seen many times. The genes are TRBV5-1 and TRBJ2-3; 8 positions match TRBD1. The CDR3 totals 15 residues. With 3 bases clipped from V and 1 base from J, the junction kept 4 bases outside the gene matches. The germline V gene has CDR1 SGHRS and CDR2 YFSETQ. The CDR3 DNA sequence: TGCGCCAGCAGCTCGGACAGGGTCCGCACAGATACGCAGTATTTT. Translating gives CASSSDRVRTDTQYF.

In this sample, this clonotype turned up many times. The chain has TRBV7-2 and TRBJ1-5; 8 bases fit TRBD1. Germline V gives CDR1 SGHTA, CDR2 FQGNSA. This CDR3 spans 15 amino acids. V was clipped by 3 bases and J by 5 bases; unmatched bases: 6. CDR3: CASSFGDRTHQPQHF. CDR3 nucleotide sequence: TGTGCCAGCAGCTTCGGGGACAGGACACATCAGCCCCAGCATTTT.

This clonotype was observed many times. The rearrangement uses TRBV28 and TRBJ2-4, with 9 bases identical to TRBD2. With 8 bases clipped from V and 6 bases from J, the junction kept 8 bases outside the gene matches. Germline V lookup: CDR1 MDHEN, CDR2 SYDVKM. The CDR3 totals 14 residues. The CDR3 nucleotides read TGTGCCAGCGGGCTAGCGGGGAATCGAAACATTCAGTACTTC. It specifies CASGLAGNRNIQYF.

The CDR3, as DNA: TGCAGCGTTGGAGGGACTAGCGGGGCCTCAAGCTCCTACAATGAGCAGTTCTTC. It yields the protein CSVGGTSGASSSYNEQFF. The V gene is TRBV29-1, the J gene TRBJ2-1; 13 nucleotides match TRBD2. The CDR3 has 18 amino acids. Trimming removed 4 bases from V and 0 bases from J; junction bases left unmatched: 9. Germline CDR1 is SQVTM and CDR2 is ANQGSEA.

The table lists this clonotype with many counts. The V gene is TRBV19, the J gene TRBJ1-3; D ambiguous. This CDR3 is 17 amino acids long. CDR1 LNHDA and CDR2 SQIVND come from the germline V gene (reference sequence). V lost 2 bases to trimming and J lost 0 bases, with 14 bases between them. This CDR3 reads CASSISNFGPSGNTIYF. The CDR3 DNA follows: TGTGCCAGTAGTATATCGAACTTTGGTCCCTCTGGAAACACCATATATTTT.

In DNA form, the CDR3 reads TGTGCCAGTAGCCCGCTAGCGGGCACAGATACGCAGTATTTT. This sequence encodes CASSPLAGTDTQYF. This chain links TRBV19 with TRBJ2-3; TRBD2 matches 7 bases. The CDR3 runs 14 residues. In germline, CDR1 is LNHDA, CDR2 SQIVND (reference sequence). The V and J ends lost 6 bases and 1 base, in that order; junction bases with no gene match: 4.

This clonotype has ten or more counts. The chain links TRBV7-9 to TRBJ2-7, with 7 bases aligning to TRBD1. Unmatched junction bases numbered 1, after V lost 5 bases and J lost 3 bases. Germline V gives CDR1 SEHNR, CDR2 FQNEAQ (reference sequence). This CDR3 has 12 residues. CDR3 sequence (DNA): TGTGCCAGCAGCACAGGGGTCTACGAGCAGTACTTC. It encodes CASSTGVYEQYF.

The chain employs TRBV30 and TRBJ2-3; the D gene is possibly TRBD2 (6 bases). Trimming shortened V by 4 bases and J by 0 bases, and 11 bases separated the two germline ends. The CDR3 spans 14 residues. Germline V gives CDR1 GTSNPN, CDR2 SVGIG (reference sequence). CDR3 region: CAWMGGTSTDTQYF. The CDR3 DNA follows: TGTGCCTGGATGGGGGGAACTAGCACAGATACGCAGTATTTT.

This clonotype appeared many times. This rearrangement joins TRBV6-1 to TRBJ1-6; 9 bases are shared with TRBD1. The germline CDR1 and CDR2 sequences are MNHNS and SASEGT. Trimming cost V 4 bases and J 9 bases; bases outside gene matches: 7. The CDR3 spans 15 residues. The CDR3 DNA follows: TGTGCCAGCAGTGTTATGGACAGGGGAAGTTCACCCCTCCACTTT. Residues: CASSVMDRGSSPLHF.

This clonotype was recorded many times. The V gene is TRBV11-3, the J gene TRBJ2-3; D not resolved. V was shortened by 4 bases and J by 1 base, with 18 bases between the two germline ends. Germline CDR1 SGHNT, CDR2 YENEEA. CDR3 length: 17 amino acids. The CDR3 spells CASSSGRGAKGTDTQYF. Written as DNA, the CDR3 is TGTGCCAGCAGCTCAGGACGCGGAGCGAAAGGCACAGATACGCAGTATTTT.

This clonotype has ten or more counts. V and J are TRBV24-1 and TRBJ2-1; D is unclear. The ends were cut back, 1 base at V and 0 bases at J, with 6 bases in the middle. The CDR3 loop spans 15 amino acids. Germline values: CDR1 KGHDR, CDR2 SFDVKD. CDR3 sequence reads: CATSDFPSSYNEQFF. The DNA for the CDR3 is TGTGCCACCAGTGATTTTCCGTCCTCCTACAATGAGCAGTTCTTC.

This clonotype was seen at least ten times. The chain links TRBV7-2 to TRBJ2-3; no firm D call. V gave up 5 bases and J gave up 0 bases, with 9 bases separating them. Per germline, CDR1 SGHTA and CDR2 FQGNSA. The CDR3 totals 14 residues. Here the CDR3 DNA reads TGTGCCAGCAGCCATACGACTAGCACAGATACGCAGTATTTT. It codes for CASSHTTSTDTQYF.

This clonotype was found many times. The chain recombines TRBV12-3 or TRBV12-4 with TRBJ1-6, with D possibly matching TRBD1 (5 bases). The CDR3 is 14 amino acids. The V end was cut by 6 bases, the J end by 9 bases, with 15 bases between. The chain's CDR3 is CASSSGSQGSPLHF. CDR3 DNA: TGTGCCAGCAGCTCCGGGTCTCAGGGTTCACCCCTCCACTTT.

This clonotype came up a few times. The rearrangement joins TRBV10-2 to TRBJ1-1, with D maybe TRBD1 (6 bases). Germline CDR1 and CDR2: WSHSY and SAAADI. CDR3 length: 16 amino acids. Trimming took off 2 bases at V and 4 bases at J, with 17 bases between the two ends. CDR3 sequence (DNA): TGCGCCAGCAGTGAGGCCCCAGGGGCCCTCGTCACTGAAGCTTTCTTT. Residues: CASSEAPGALVTEAFF.

This clonotype was seen repeatedly, ten times or more. The V and J genes are TRBV27 and TRBJ2-7; 7 bases are a match to TRBD1. CDR1 MNHEY and CDR2 SMNVEV come from the germline V gene (reference sequence). The CDR3 covers 14 residues. The V segment lost 3 bases and the J segment 1 base; nucleotides outside the gene matches: 3. Here the CDR3 reads CASSLTGFSYEQYF. The CDR3 DNA follows: TGTGCCAGCAGTTTGACAGGGTTTTCCTACGAGCAGTACTTC.

This clonotype was seen many times. The chain is built from TRBV11-2 and TRBJ2-7; TRBD1 aligns across 9 bases. The CDR3 spans 17 residues. CDR1 SGHAT and CDR2 FQNNGV come from the germline V gene. The V gene end was trimmed by 3 bases and the J gene end by 4 bases; junction bases not matched to a gene: 13. CDR3 sequence: CASSFNRGQGLFYEQYF. CDR3 DNA sequence: TGTGCCAGCAGCTTTAACCGCGGACAGGGGCTTTTTTACGAGCAGTACTTC.

The sample holds many counts of this clonotype. The chain has TRBV7-8 and TRBJ2-3; D remains ambiguous. The V gene's germline CDR1 is SGHVS and CDR2 FQNEAQ. V lost 5 bases and J lost 0, with 15 bases in between. The CDR3 has 16 amino acids. CDR3 bases: TGTGCCAGCAGCGGGAACTCGGTAGCTAGCACAGATACGCAGTATTTT. Its translation is CASSGNSVASTDTQYF.

CDR3 sequence reads: CASSFSHRGELFF. CDR3 DNA: TGTGCCAGCAGCTTTTCGCACCGCGGGGAGCTGTTTTTT. The chain couples TRBV7-6 to TRBJ2-2; D is uncertain. Germline CDR1 is SGHVS and CDR2 is FNYEAQ. V was clipped by 3 bases and J by 7 bases, with 9 bases between them. There are 13 residues in the CDR3. The complete variable domain, with remaining parts taken from reference TRBV7-6 and TRBJ2-2, reads GAGVSQSPRYKVTKRGQDVALRCDPISGHVSLYWYRQALGQGPEFLTYFNYEAQQDKSGLPNDRFSAERPEGSISTLTIQRTEQRDSAMYRCASSFSHRGELFFGEGSRLTVL.

This clonotype was counted ten times or more. The rearrangement links TRBV12-3 or TRBV12-4 to TRBJ2-3, with 11 bases matching TRBD2. The CDR3 loop spans 15 amino acids. After removal of 4 bases from V and 6 bases from J, the junction contained 6 bases not matched to a gene. The CDR3 region has the DNA TGTGCCAGCAGTTATGGGACTAGCGGTTGGGATACGCAGTATTTT. Encoded protein: CASSYGTSGWDTQYF.

This clonotype was detected ten times or more. This chain connects TRBV6-2 or TRBV6-3 to TRBJ2-7; 9 nucleotides align to TRBD2. CDR1 is MNHEY, CDR2 SVGEGT, per germline. Trimming at V came to 2 bases and at J to 4 bases, leaving 6 bases not matched to a gene. This CDR3 has 15 amino acids. The CDR3: CASSYPLAGTYEQYF. The CDR3 bases are TGTGCCAGCAGTTACCCACTAGCGGGTACTTACGAGCAGTACTTC.

This clonotype was seen ten or more times. This chain joins TRBV4-3 and TRBJ2-7; D might be TRBD1 (6 bases). Trimming removed 1 base from V and 3 bases from J, with 13 bases in between. The CDR3 totals 15 residues. From germline, CDR1 is LGHNA and CDR2 YSLEER. CDR3 coding DNA: TGCGCCAGCAGCCAAGGCACAGGGTTGGGCTACGAGCAGTACTTC. It codes for CASSQGTGLGYEQYF.

This clonotype was recorded many times. V is TRBV12-3 or TRBV12-4 and J is TRBJ2-3, with D perhaps being TRBD1 or TRBD2 (5 bases each). V was trimmed by 3 bases and J by 1 base, leaving 8 bases between them. There are 14 residues in the CDR3. CDR3 in amino acids: CASSFMGGTDTQYF. CDR3 in DNA: TGTGCCAGCAGTTTCATGGGGGGCACAGATACGCAGTATTTT.

This clonotype was detected ten times or more. This sequence joins TRBV20-1 and TRBJ2-5; possibly TRBD1 for D (6 bases). The CDR3 is made up of 13 amino acids. CDR1 is DFQATT, CDR2 SNEGSKA, per germline (reference sequence). Trimming removed 3 bases from V and 5 bases from J, with 13 bases in between. CDR3 coding DNA: TGCAGTGCTAGCCTACAGGGCGGGGAGACCCAGTACTTC. Its translation: CSASLQGGETQYF.

This clonotype was picked up many times. The chain combines TRBV5-1 with TRBJ2-1; 7 bases are a match to TRBD1. J lost 7 bases, V lost 4 bases, and 8 bases had no gene match. The CDR3 consists of 14 residues. The germline gives CDR1 SGHRS, CDR2 YFSETQ. The CDR3, as DNA: TGCGCCAGCAGCGAGACGGGACAGCTGAATGAGCAGTTCTTC. Amino acid sequence: CASSETGQLNEQFF.

Comment on this clonotype: At one end the junction does not follow the germline gene, possibly because of a read error. V is TRBV20-1 and J is TRBJ2-1, with D perhaps TRBD2 (6 bases). The CDR3 runs 15 residues. The germline CDR1 and CDR2 sequences are DFQATT and SNEGSKA (reference sequence). CDR3 in amino acids: CSAPGLPGYYNEQFF. CDR3 coding DNA: TGCAGTGCTCCAGGACTACCGGGATACTACAATGAGCAGTTCTTT.

This clonotype was counted ten times or more. This chain connects TRBV10-3 to TRBJ2-7; 9 bases match TRBD1. The CDR3 has 18 residues. Germline lookup yields CDR1 ENHRY and CDR2 SYGVKD. J was trimmed by 0 bases and V by 0 bases; bases with no gene match: 9. The CDR3 DNA is TGTGCCATCAGTGAGTCCCCCGGGACAGGGATCTCCTCCTACGAGCAGTACTTC. Protein: CAISESPGTGISSYEQYF.

This clonotype was detected many times. The gene calls are TRBV4-3 and TRBJ2-3; D uncertain. The CDR3 consists of 15 residues. V was shortened by 0 bases and J by 2 bases, with 9 bases between the two germline ends. The germline V gene has CDR1 LGHNA and CDR2 YSLEER. The CDR3: CASSQDRAVTDTQYF. CDR3 bases: TGCGCCAGCAGCCAAGATCGAGCAGTCACAGATACGCAGTATTTT.